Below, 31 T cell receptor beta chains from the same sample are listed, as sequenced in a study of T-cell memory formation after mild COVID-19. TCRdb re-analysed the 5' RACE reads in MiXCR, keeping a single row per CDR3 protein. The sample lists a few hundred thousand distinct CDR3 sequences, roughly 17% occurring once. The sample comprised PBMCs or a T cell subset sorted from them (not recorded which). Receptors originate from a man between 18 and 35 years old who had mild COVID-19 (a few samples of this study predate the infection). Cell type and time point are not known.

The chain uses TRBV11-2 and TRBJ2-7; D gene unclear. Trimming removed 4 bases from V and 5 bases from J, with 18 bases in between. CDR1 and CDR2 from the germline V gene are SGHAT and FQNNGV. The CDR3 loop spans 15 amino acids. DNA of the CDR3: TGTGCCAGCAGCTCGACGAAGAAATTCGTCCACGAGCAGTACGTC. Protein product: CASSSTKKFVHEQYV.

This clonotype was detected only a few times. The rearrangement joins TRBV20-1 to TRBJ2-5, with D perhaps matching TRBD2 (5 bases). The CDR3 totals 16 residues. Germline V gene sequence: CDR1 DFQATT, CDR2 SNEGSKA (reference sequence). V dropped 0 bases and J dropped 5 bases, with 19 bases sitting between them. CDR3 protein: CSAREGRRSRGETQYF. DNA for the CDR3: TGCAGTGCTAGAGAAGGCAGGCGTTCCCGCGGGGAGACCCAGTACTTC.

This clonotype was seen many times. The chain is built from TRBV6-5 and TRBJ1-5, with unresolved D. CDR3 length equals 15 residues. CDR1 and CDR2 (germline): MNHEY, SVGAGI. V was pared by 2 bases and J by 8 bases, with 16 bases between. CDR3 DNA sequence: TGTGCCAGCAGTTACGGGCCCCCTAGCCTCGAGCCCCAGCATTTT. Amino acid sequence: CASSYGPPSLEPQHF.

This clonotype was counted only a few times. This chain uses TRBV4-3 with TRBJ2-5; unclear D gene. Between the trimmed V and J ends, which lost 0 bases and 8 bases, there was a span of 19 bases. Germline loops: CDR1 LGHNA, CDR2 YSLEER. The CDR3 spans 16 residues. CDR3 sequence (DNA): TGCGCCAGCAGCCAAGATAGGTCGGCAACATTTCCAACCCAGTACTTC. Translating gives CASSQDRSATFPTQYF.

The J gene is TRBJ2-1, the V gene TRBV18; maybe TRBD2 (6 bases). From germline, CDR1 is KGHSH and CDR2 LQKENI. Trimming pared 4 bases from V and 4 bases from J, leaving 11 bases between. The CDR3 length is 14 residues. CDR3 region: CASSRDSEYNEQFF. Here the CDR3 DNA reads TGTGCCAGCTCACGGGACTCCGAATACAATGAGCAGTTCTTC.

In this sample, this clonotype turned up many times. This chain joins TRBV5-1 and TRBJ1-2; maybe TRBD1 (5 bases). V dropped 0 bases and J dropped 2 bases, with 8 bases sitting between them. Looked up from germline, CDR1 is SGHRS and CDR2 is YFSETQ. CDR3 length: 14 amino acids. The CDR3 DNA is TGCGCCAGCAGCTTGGCCCGGACAAACTATGGCTACACCTTC. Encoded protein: CASSLARTNYGYTF.

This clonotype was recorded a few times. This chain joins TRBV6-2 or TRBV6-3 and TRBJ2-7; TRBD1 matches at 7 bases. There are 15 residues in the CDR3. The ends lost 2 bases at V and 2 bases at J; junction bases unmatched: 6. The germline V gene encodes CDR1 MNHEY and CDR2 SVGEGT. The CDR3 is CASSYLSGGTYEQYV. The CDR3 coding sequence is TGTGCCAGCAGTTACCTGTCAGGGGGTACCTACGAGCAGTACGTC.

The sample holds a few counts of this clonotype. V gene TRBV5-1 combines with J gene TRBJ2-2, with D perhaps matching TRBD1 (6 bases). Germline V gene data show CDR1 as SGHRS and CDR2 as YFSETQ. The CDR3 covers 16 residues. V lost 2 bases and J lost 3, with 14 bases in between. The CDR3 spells CASSFPGHAYTGELFF. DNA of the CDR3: TGCGCCAGCAGCTTCCCGGGACACGCTTACACCGGGGAGCTGTTTTTT.

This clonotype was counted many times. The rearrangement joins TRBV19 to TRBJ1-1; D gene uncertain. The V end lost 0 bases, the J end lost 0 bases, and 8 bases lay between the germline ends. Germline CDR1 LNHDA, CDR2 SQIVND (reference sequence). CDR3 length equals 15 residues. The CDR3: CASSIDWLMNTEAFF. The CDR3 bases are TGTGCCAGTAGTATAGATTGGCTGATGAACACTGAAGCTTTCTTT. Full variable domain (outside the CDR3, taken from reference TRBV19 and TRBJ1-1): DGGITQSPKYLFRKEGQNVTLSCEQNLNHDAMYWYRQDPGQGLRLIYYSQIVNDFQKGDIAEGYSVSREKKESFPLTVTSAQKNPTAFYLCASSIDWLMNTEAFFGQGTRLTVV.

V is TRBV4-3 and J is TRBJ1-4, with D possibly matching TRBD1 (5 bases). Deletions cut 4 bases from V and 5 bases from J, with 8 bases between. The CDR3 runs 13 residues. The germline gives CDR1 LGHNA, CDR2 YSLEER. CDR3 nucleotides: TGCGCCAGCAGCCCCCAGGGAAATGAAAAACTGTTTTTT. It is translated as CASSPQGNEKLFF.

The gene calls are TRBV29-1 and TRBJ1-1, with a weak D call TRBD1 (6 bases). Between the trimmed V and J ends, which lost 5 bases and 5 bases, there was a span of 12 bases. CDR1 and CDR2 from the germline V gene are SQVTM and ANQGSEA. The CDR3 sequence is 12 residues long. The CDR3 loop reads CSVSTGPTEAFF. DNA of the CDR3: TGCAGCGTTTCGACAGGACCTACTGAAGCTTTCTTT.

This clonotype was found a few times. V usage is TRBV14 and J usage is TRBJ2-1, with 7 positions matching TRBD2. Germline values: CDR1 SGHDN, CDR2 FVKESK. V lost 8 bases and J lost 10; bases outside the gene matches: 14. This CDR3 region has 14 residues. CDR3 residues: CASGRGGLSLEQFF. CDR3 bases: TGTGCCAGCGGGAGGGGCGGCCTCAGCTTGGAGCAGTTCTTC.

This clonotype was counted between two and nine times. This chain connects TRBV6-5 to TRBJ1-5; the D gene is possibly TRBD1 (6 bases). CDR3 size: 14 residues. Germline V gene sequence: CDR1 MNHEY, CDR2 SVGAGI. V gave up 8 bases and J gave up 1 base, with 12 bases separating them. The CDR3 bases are TGTGCCAGCGGCTCAACAGGGAGCAATCAGCCCCAGCATTTT. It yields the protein CASGSTGSNQPQHF.

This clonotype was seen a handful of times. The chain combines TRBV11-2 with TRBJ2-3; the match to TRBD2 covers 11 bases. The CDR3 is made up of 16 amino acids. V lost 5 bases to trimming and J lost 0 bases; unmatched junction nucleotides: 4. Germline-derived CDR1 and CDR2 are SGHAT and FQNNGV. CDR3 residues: CASSKTSGASTDTQYF. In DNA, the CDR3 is TGTGCCAGCAGCAAGACTAGCGGGGCTAGCACAGATACGCAGTATTTT. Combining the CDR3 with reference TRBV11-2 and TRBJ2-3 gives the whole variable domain EAGVAQSPRYKIIEKRQSVAFWCNPISGHATLYWYQQILGQGPKLLIQFQNNGVVDDSQLPKDRFSAERLKGVDSTLKIQPAKLEDSAVYLCASSKTSGASTDTQYFGPGTRLTVL.

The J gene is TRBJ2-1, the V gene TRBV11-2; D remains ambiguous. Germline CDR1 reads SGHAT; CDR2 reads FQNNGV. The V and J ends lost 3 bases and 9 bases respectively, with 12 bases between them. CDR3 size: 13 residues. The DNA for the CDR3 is TGTGCCAGCAGCTTTCAAACTACAATTGAGCAGTTCTTC. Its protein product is CASSFQTTIEQFF.

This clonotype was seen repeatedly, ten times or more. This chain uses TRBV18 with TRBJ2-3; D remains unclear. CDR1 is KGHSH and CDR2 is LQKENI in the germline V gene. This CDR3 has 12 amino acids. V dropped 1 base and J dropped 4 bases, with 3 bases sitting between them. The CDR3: CASSPRADTQYF. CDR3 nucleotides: TGTGCCAGCTCACCACGGGCAGATACGCAGTATTTT. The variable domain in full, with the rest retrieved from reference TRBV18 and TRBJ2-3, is NAGVMQNPRHLVRRRGQEARLRCSPMKGHSHVYWYRQLPEEGLKFMVYLQKENIIDESGMPKERFSAEFPKEGPSILRIQQVVRGDSAAYFCASSPRADTQYFGPGTRLTVL.

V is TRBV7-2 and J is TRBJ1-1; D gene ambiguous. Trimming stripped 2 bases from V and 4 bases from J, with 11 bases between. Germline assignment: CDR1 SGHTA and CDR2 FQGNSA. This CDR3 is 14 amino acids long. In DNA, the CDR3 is TGTGCCAGCAGCTTATATACTACGGCCACTGAAGCTTTCTTT. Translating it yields CASSLYTTATEAFF.

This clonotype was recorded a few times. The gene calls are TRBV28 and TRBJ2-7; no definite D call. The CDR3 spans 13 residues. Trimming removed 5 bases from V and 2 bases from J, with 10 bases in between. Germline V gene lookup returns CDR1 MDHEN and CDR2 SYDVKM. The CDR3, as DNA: TGTGCCAGCAGTCCCCGACAAACCTACGAGCAGTACGTC. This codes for CASSPRQTYEQYV.

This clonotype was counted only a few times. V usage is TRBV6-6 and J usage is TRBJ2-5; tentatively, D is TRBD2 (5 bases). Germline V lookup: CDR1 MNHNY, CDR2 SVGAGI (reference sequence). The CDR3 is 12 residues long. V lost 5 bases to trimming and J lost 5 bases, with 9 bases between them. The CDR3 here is CASSDWEETQYF. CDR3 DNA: TGTGCCAGCAGTGACTGGGAGGAGACCCAGTACTTC.

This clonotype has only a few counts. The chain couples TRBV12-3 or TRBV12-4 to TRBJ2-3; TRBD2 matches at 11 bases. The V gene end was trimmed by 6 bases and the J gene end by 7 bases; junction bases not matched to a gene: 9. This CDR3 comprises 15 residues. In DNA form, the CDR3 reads TGTGCCAGCAGGCCTACTAGCGGGGGTCTGAATACGCAGTATTTT. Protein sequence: CASRPTSGGLNTQYF.

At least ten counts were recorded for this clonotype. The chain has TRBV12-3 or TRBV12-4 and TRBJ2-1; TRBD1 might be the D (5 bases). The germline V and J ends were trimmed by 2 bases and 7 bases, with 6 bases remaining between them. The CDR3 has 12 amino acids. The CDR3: CASSLPGNEQFF. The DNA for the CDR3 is TGTGCCAGCAGTTTACCAGGGAATGAGCAGTTCTTC.

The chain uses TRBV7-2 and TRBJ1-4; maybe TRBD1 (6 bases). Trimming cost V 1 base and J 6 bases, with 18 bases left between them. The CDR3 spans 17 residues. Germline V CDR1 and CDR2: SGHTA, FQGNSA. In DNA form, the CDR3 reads TGTGCCAGCAGCTTAGATTGGGGGGCGCGTTTTGATGAAAAACTGTTTTTT. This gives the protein CASSLDWGARFDEKLFF.

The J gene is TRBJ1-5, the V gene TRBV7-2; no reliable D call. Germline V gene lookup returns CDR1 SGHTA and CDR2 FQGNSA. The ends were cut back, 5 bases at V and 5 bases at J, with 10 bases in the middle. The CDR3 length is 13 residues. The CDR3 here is CASSLRLHQPQHF. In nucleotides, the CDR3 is TGTGCCAGCAGCCTACGTCTACATCAGCCCCAGCATTTT.

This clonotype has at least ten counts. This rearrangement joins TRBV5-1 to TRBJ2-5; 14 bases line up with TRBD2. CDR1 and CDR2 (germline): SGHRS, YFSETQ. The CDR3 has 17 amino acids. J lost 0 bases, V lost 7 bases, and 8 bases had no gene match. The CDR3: CASSGTSGGLYQETQYF. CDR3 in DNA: TGCGCCAGCTCCGGGACTAGCGGGGGATTGTACCAAGAGACCCAGTACTTC.

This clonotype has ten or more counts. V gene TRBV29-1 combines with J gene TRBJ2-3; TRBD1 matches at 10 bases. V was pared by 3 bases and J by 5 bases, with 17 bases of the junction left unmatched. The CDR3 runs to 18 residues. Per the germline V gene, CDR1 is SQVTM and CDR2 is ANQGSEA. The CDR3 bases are TGCAGCGTTGAGACTTGGGACAGGGGACTCCTAGCACAAGATACGCAGTATTTT. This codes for CSVETWDRGLLAQDTQYF.

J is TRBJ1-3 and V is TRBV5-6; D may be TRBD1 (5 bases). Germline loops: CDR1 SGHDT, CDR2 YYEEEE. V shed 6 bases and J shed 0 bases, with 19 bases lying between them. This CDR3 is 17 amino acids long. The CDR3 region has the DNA TGTGCCAGCATTAGGGGAGTTGACAGAATCTCTGGAAACACCATATATTTT. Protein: CASIRGVDRISGNTIYF.

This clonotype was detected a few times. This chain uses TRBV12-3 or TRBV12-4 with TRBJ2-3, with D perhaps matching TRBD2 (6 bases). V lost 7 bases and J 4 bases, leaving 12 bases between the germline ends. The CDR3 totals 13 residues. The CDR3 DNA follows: TGTGCCAGCACCTACGGGAGCCCAGATACGCAGTATTTT. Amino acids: CASTYGSPDTQYF.

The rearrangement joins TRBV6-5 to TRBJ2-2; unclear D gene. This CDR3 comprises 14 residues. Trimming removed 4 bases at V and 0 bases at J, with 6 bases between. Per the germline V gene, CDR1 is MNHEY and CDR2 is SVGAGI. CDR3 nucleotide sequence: TGTGCCAGCAGTTTGCCAGCGAACACCGGGGAGCTGTTTTTT. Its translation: CASSLPANTGELFF.

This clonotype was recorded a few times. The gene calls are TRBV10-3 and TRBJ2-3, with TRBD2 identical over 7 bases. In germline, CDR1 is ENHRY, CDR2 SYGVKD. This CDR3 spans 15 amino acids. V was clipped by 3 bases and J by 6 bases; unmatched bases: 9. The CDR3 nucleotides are TGTGCCATCAGTGACAGACTAGCTCTCTCGGATACGCAGTATTTT. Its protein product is CAISDRLALSDTQYF.

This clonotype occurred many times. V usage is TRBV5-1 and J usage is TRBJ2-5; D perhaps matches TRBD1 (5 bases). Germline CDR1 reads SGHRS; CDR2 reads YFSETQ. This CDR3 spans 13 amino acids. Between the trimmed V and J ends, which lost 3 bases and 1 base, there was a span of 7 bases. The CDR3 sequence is CASSSDTQETQYF. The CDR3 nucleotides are TGCGCCAGCAGCTCGGACACCCAAGAGACCCAGTACTTC.

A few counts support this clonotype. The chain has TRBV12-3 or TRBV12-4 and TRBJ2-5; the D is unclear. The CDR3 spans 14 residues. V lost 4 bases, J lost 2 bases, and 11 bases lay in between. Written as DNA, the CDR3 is TGTGCCAGCAGTTCCGGGCCCGTTCAAGAGACCCAGTACTTC. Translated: CASSSGPVQETQYF.